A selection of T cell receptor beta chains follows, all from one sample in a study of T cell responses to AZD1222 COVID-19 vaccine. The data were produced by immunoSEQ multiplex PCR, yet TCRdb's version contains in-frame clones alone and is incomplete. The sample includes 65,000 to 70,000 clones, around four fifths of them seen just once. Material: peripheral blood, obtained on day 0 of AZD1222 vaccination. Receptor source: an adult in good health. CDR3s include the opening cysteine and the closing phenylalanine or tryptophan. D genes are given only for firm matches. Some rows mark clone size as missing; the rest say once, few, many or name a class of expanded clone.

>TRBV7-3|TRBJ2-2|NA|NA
TGTGCCAGCACAGGGAATCCGAACACCGGGGAGCTGTTTTTT
CASTGNPNTGELFF
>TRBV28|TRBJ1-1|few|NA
TGTGCCAGCAGTGGTGACAGGAACACTGAAGCTTTCTTT
CASSGDRNTEAFF
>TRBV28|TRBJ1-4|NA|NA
TGTGCCAGCCGGGCCTCACTTAATGAAAAACTGTTTTTT
CASRASLNEKLFF
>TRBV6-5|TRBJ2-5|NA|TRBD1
TGTGCCAGCAGGCTGGGACAGAGTAAAGAGACCCAGTACTTC
CASRLGQSKETQYF
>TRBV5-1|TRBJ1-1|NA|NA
TGCGCCAGCAGCTTGGGAACAGGCCCAATCGCTGAAGCTTTCTTT
CASSLGTGPIAEAFF
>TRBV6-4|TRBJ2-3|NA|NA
TGTGCCAGCAGTGACTCGCAGGGCGCAGATACGCAGTATTTT
CASSDSQGADTQYF
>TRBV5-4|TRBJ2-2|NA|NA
TGTGCCAGCAGCAACCGGGAGAACACCGGGGAGCTGTTTTTT
CASSNRENTGELFF
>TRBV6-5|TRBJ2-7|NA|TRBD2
TGTGCCAGCAGTTACTCGCGGGGGGGACCGCCTTACGAGCAGTACTTC
CASSYSRGGPPYEQYF
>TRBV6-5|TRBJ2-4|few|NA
TGTGCCAGCGGTTCCCGCAGGGGTGGGCAAGAAAACATTCAGTACTTC
CASGSRRGGQENIQYF
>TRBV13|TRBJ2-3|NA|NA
TGTGCCAGCAGCGCCAGCGCCTGGGGGGCCGATACGCAGTATTTT
CASSASAWGADTQYF
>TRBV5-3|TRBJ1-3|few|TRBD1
TGTGCCAGAAGCTTGGAGGACAGGGGTGGAAACACCATATATTTT
CARSLEDRGGNTIYF
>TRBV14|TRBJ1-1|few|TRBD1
TGTGCCAGCAGCCAAGCGGGACAGGTCGGCAGGAACACTGAAGCTTTCTTT
CASSQAGQVGRNTEAFF
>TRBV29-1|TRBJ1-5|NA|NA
TGCAGCGTTGGGGTTACGGGGGCGAGCAATCAGCCCCAGCATTTT
CSVGVTGASNQPQHF
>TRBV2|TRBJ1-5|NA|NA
TGTGCCAGCAGTGAAGCTACAGTTAGCAATCAGCCCCAGCATTTT
CASSEATVSNQPQHF
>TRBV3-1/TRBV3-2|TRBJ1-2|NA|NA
TGTGCCAGCAGCCAAGAGGGGGAAAAAGGCGGCTACACCTTC
CASSQEGEKGGYTF
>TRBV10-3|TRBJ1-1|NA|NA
TGTGCCATCAGTGGAGACAATAGGGTGGACACTGAAGCTTTCTTT
CAISGDNRVDTEAFF
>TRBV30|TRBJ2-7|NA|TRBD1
TGTGCCTGGAGGGGGACAGGGTCCTACGAGCAGTACTTC
CAWRGTGSYEQYF
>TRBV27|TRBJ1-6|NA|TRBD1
TGTGCCAGCAGTTTTGACGGACAGGGGGAGTATAATTCACCCCTCCACTTT
CASSFDGQGEYNSPLHF
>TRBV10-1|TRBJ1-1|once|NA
TGCGCCAGCAGTGTTAAACAGGGGAACACTGAAGCTTTCTTT
CASSVKQGNTEAFF
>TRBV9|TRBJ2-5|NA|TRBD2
TGTGCCAGCAGCGAAGGACTAGCGTCGTTCCAAGAGACCCAGTACTTC
CASSEGLASFQETQYF
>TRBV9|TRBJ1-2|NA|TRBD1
TGTGCCAGCAGCGCCCGCACAGGGGAGTCTGATGGCTACACCTTC
CASSARTGESDGYTF
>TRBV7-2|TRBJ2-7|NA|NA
TGTGCCAGCAGCTCGACTTTCTCCTACGAGCAGTACTTC
CASSSTFSYEQYF
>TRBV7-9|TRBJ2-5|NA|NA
TGTGCCAGCAGCGCATGGCGGGACGAAGAGACCCAGTACTTC
CASSAWRDEETQYF